This paragraph covers one T cell receptor beta chain sequence. Clones were sequenced by immunoSEQ multiplex PCR, and TCRdb holds only the in-frame ones, with some missing. The sample consists of about 75,000 clones, 94% of them appearing once. The CDR3 is made up of 13 amino acids. With 7 bases removed from V and 9 bases from J, the gap between germline ends came to 16 bases. Per germline, CDR1 MDHEN and CDR2 SYDVKM. These data originate in a study of T cell changes during pregnancy in multiple sclerosis. The source was CD4+ T cells from peripheral blood mononuclear cells, collected after pregnancy. The receptor was isolated from a female donor with multiple sclerosis, enrolled in a pregnancy study. The chain recombines TRBV28 with TRBJ2-4, with a possible D match to TRBD1 (5 bases). This CDR3 is CASTHLGVGIQYF. CDR3 bases: TGTGCCAGCACCCATTTAGGGGTTGGCATTCAGTACTTC.